This TCR beta chain was captured by sequencing in a study of cytomegalovirus exposure and HLA in healthy donors. The PCR was carried out with 60 Vbeta primers and 13 Jbeta primers. Profiling relied on immunoSEQ multiplex PCR, and the TCRdb table lists in-frame clones only, not all of them. The sample includes roughly 180,000 clones, just over 75% of them seen just once. This clone was recorded once. Germline V lookup: CDR1 PRHDT, CDR2 FYEKMQ (reference sequence). This CDR3 has 18 amino acids. Trimming cost V 2 bases and J 2 bases, with 21 bases left between them. The TCR sequence derives from a woman aged 55 to 70 in good health and CMV-seropositive. The chain employs TRBV13 and TRBJ1-1, with a tentative D call TRBD1 (5 bases). Sequenced: PBMCs. The CDR3 sequence: CASSLKGILGTANTEAFF. CDR3 sequence (DNA): TGTGCCAGCAGCTTAAAGGGGATTCTAGGGACTGCTAACACTGAAGCTTTCTTT.